The following is a TCR beta chain sequence with its context. TCRdb re-derived calls from the 5' RACE reads in MiXCR, one entry per CDR3 protein. The sample lists approximately 500,000 distinct CDR3 sequences, roughly 25% occurring once. V lost 1 base, J lost 2 bases, and 11 bases lay in between. Germline V CDR1 and CDR2: SGHNT, YENEEA. CDR3 size: 15 residues. This sample is part of a study of T-cell memory formation after mild COVID-19. V and J are TRBV11-3 and TRBJ2-5; D unclear. This sequence originates from an adult woman who had mild COVID-19 (a few samples of this study predate the infection). Cell type and time point are not known. The sample was PBMCs or a T cell subset sorted from them (not recorded which). The CDR3 here is CASSLGGDYQETQYF. The CDR3 coding sequence is TGTGCCAGCAGCTTAGGCGGAGATTATCAAGAGACCCAGTACTTC.